One T cell receptor (beta chain) is described in this entry. Its antigen is unknown. The donors gave bone marrow, and they were healthy. The data stem from a study of cytomegalovirus exposure and HLA in healthy donors. Overall study: Genotyping showed less than 85% of fewer than 500 donors falling in the Caucasian-associated ancestry cluster.

This CDR3 comprises 14 residues. Germline V gives CDR1 SQVTM, CDR2 ANQGSEA. Trimming pared 1 base from V and 14 bases from J, leaving 21 bases between. Study-level findings and limits: V- and J-gene trimming of TCR beta was linked (in a later analysis) to a missense DCLRE1C variant.

Researchers ran the PCR with 60 Vbeta and 13 Jbeta primers. Assay used: immunoSEQ multiplex PCR; TCRdb lists only in-frame clones, some missing. The sample carries 140,000 to 150,000 clones, 60% to 85% recorded once. The receptor comes from a man in his forties in good health and CMV-seropositive. The chain uses TRBV29-1 and TRBJ2-1; no definite D call. What was sequenced was PBMCs. CDR3 in DNA: TGCAGCGTTGAAGTTAAGATCCTAGAGAGATCGGAGTTCTTC. This gives the protein CSVEVKILERSEFF.